This TCR beta chain was documented in a study of cytomegalovirus exposure and HLA in healthy donors. This CDR3 region has 19 residues. The germline V gene has CDR1 LNHNV and CDR2 YYDKDF (reference sequence). Trimming removed 0 bases from V and 1 base from J; junction bases left unmatched: 7. Worth noting for this clone: The antigen is not known.

Use of 60 Vbeta and 13 Jbeta primers characterized the PCR. Sequenced by immunoSEQ multiplex PCR; TCRdb stores in-frame clones only, minus some. Here the sample spans some 150,000 clones, about 61% being singletons. Whole-study results and caveats: Earlier results showed most TCR beta V segments being productive about 87% or about 30% of the time.

Input material: PBMCs. This clonotype was sampled from a middle-aged woman in good health and CMV-seronegative. The chain links TRBV15 to TRBJ2-3, with TRBD2 matching 13 bases. Here the CDR3 DNA reads TGTGCCACCAGCAGAGATCGAACTAGCGGGGGGGTCGGCACAGATACGCAGTATTTT. It encodes CATSRDRTSGGVGTDTQYF.